The TCR beta chain under discussion was sequenced for a study of blood T cell repertoires in COVID-19. Background on the study: Both acute and convalescent COVID-19 samples were obtained from the United States, Italy and Spain. The analysed material was cDNA or gDNA that came from T cells, B-cell-depleted T cells, or PBMCs.

V trimming: 5 bases; J trimming: 1 base; junction bases outside the gene matches: 8. CDR1 MDHEN and CDR2 SYDVKM come from the germline V gene. This CDR3 spans 17 amino acids. Per the study methods: Reference gene primer amplification in the assay estimated nucleated cell counts. Libraries were prepared by immunoSEQ multiplex PCR; TCRdb keeps only in-frame clonotypes and omits some of them. V and J calls and clone size are copied from that table; D and trimming were computed from the DNA. The table lists 55,000 to 85,000 clones, around nine tenths of them singletons. Input material: peripheral blood. This TCR derives from a woman in her late teens or twenties with acute or convalescent COVID-19. This sequence joins TRBV28 and TRBJ1-4; 9 bases agree with TRBD1. The CDR3 region has the DNA TGTGCCAGCAGTCCGGGACAGGGAGGGGGAACTAATGAAAAACTGTTTTTT. It yields the protein CASSPGQGGGTNEKLFF.